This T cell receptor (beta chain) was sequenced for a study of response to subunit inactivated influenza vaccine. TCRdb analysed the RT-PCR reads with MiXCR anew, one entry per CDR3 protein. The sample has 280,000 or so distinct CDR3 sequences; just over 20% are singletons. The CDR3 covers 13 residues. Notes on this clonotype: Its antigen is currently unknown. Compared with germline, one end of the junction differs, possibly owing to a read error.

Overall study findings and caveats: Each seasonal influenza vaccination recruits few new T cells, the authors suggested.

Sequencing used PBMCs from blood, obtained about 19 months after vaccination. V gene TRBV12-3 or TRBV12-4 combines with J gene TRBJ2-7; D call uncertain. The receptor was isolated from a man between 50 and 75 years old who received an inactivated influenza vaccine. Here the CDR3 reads CACSFGKSYEQYF. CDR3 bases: TGTGCCTGCAGTTTTGGGAAGAGCTACGAGCAGTACTTC.